This T cell receptor beta chain was identified during a study of T-cell reconstitution after alpha-beta-depleted transplantation in children. Preparation of the TCRbeta library was carried out with unique molecular identifiers. TCRdb re-called the PCR reads with MiXCR, one entry per CDR3 protein. The data show about 590,000 distinct CDR3 sequences, roughly 13% seen once. Germline CDR1 reads MDHEN; CDR2 reads SYDVKM. V lost 3 bases and J lost 2, with 14 bases in between. The CDR3 is 16 residues long. The TCR comes from a male patient younger than 18 who had a stem cell transplant for acute myeloid leukemia, so the T cells may come from the graft donor. The chain uses TRBV28 and TRBJ2-1; unclear D gene. Sequenced here: PBMCs, mostly from graft donor cells, sampled 360 days after TCRalphabeta/CD19-depleted stem cell transplant. The CDR3 bases are TGTGCCAGCAGTTTTCGTGGGATCCGCCCCTACAATGAGCAGTTCTTC. Residues: CASSFRGIRPYNEQFF.